These T cell receptor beta chains were read from a single sample in a study of glioma-infiltrating T cells. TCRdb processed the multiplex PCR reads anew with MiXCR; each CDR3 protein has one entry. There are 95,000 to 150,000 distinct CDR3 sequences in the sample; approximately 25% occur only once, and approximately 16% lies in the top ten. What was sequenced was glioma tissue, nonneoplastic brain tissue, or PBMCs (not recorded which). All receptors derive from a human donor with low-grade glioma or glioblastoma, undergoing nonglioma brain surgery, or in good health (not recorded which). The conserved cysteine and the conserved F or W are not part of the CDR3 here.

cdr3_length: 10; v_call: TRBV7-9; cdr3_aa: ASSSGLETQY
cdr3_length: 14; v_call: TRBV4-2; cdr3_aa: ASSQVELFSTDTQY
cdr3_length: 10; v_call: TRBV6-2/TRBV6-3; cdr3_aa: ASSWSTDTQY
cdr3_length: 11; v_call: TRBV3-1; cdr3_aa: ASSQELVNTQY
cdr3_length: 10; v_call: TRBV28; cdr3_aa: ASSLQRNEQF
cdr3_length: 11; v_call: TRBV20-1; cdr3_aa: SFKGTAAYVYT
cdr3_length: 10; v_call: TRBV19; cdr3_aa: ASQQGAYGYT
cdr3_length: 10; v_call: TRBV20-1; cdr3_aa: SAEAGNYGYT
cdr3_length: 12; v_call: TRBV2; cdr3_aa: ASSVLGSNQPQH
cdr3_length: 12; v_call: TRBV7-6; cdr3_aa: ASSPGLVSYEQY
cdr3_length: 12; v_call: TRBV11-3; cdr3_aa: ASSPMTRGTEAF
cdr3_length: 11; v_call: TRBV30; cdr3_aa: AWSVGTDQPQH
cdr3_length: 11; v_call: TRBV9; cdr3_aa: ASSSRTGSSAF
cdr3_length: 11; v_call: TRBV20-1; cdr3_aa: SAAGTRRHEQY
cdr3_length: 9; v_call: TRBV19; cdr3_aa: ASGTADTQY
cdr3_length: 12; v_call: TRBV20-1; cdr3_aa: SASADRAPYEQY
cdr3_length: 12; v_call: TRBV4-1; cdr3_aa: ASSPRQGGYEQY
cdr3_length: 12; v_call: TRBV27; cdr3_aa: ASRWDRDYTAAF
cdr3_length: 12; v_call: TRBV20-1; cdr3_aa: SATPVGVQETQY
cdr3_length: 9; v_call: TRBV20-1; cdr3_aa: SARENQPQH
cdr3_length: 15; v_call: TRBV4-1; cdr3_aa: ASSQAPLGQGMAEAF
cdr3_length: 13; v_call: TRBV25-1; cdr3_aa: ASSDPDNIAGGYT
cdr3_length: 13; v_call: TRBV7-2; cdr3_aa: ASSLDPVLVDGYT
cdr3_length: 15; v_call: TRBV20-1; cdr3_aa: SAQGLAGVATYNEQF
cdr3_length: 12; v_call: TRBV6-1; cdr3_aa: ASGDLLSYNEQF
cdr3_length: 14; v_call: TRBV7-8; cdr3_aa: ASSLERSRARETQY
cdr3_length: 16; v_call: TRBV28; cdr3_aa: ASSSTGGARSYNSPLH
cdr3_length: 10; v_call: TRBV27; cdr3_aa: ASSFHTDTQY
cdr3_length: 19; v_call: TRBV11-2; cdr3_aa: ASSLVFQFPLAGQALYEQY
cdr3_length: 11; v_call: TRBV18; cdr3_aa: ASSPDTSYEQY
cdr3_length: 13; v_call: TRBV3-1; cdr3_aa: ASSQGTGGYYEQY
cdr3_length: 15; v_call: TRBV20-1; cdr3_aa: SARVGPGLAGNNEQF
cdr3_length: 11; v_call: TRBV7-9; cdr3_aa: ASSMGQGTEQY
cdr3_length: 15; v_call: TRBV4-3; cdr3_aa: ASSQLTPGQGGYGYT
cdr3_length: 13; v_call: TRBV5-4; cdr3_aa: ASSLLGLALDTQY
cdr3_length: 12; v_call: TRBV6-1; cdr3_aa: ASSTPRFLYEQY
cdr3_length: 11; v_call: TRBV3-1; cdr3_aa: ASKGQGSYEQY
cdr3_length: 12; v_call: TRBV2; cdr3_aa: ASSDIDSNQPQH
cdr3_length: 14; v_call: TRBV7-9; cdr3_aa: ASRSRLGHQNTEAF
cdr3_length: 14; v_call: TRBV6-1; cdr3_aa: ASSPDRDTTYNEQF
cdr3_length: 14; v_call: TRBV13; cdr3_aa: ASSFYRTSGSHEQF
cdr3_length: 13; v_call: TRBV4-1; cdr3_aa: ASNQEQGAQSPLQ
cdr3_length: 12; v_call: TRBV7-8; cdr3_aa: ASRIQQNTGELF
cdr3_length: 10; v_call: TRBV12-3/TRBV12-4; cdr3_aa: ASSPKGFGYT
cdr3_length: 16; v_call: TRBV7-3; cdr3_aa: ASSLTSGFQSGYNEQF
cdr3_length: 10; v_call: TRBV14; cdr3_aa: ASSQDRGRQF
cdr3_length: 11; v_call: TRBV29-1; cdr3_aa: SWTGGARTEAF
cdr3_length: 9; v_call: TRBV20-1; cdr3_aa: SACTYNEQF